The present entry profiles one T cell receptor beta chain with its context. Its specificity is not known. The sample originates from a study of shared clonotypes between healthy human individuals. Study-level findings and limits: Despite large depth, rarefaction showed incomplete sorted-subset sequencing.

Generated by immunoSEQ multiplex PCR, the TCRdb table keeps only in-frame clones and is missing some. The top ten hold approximately 0.13% of the sample, which has approximately 2.4 million clones, approximately 96% seen once. Trimming cost V 4 bases and J 4 bases; bases outside gene matches: 7. The CDR3 covers 15 residues. CDR1 and CDR2 (germline): SGHRS, YFSETQ. Sample: naive CD4+ T cells sorted from blood. Subset given: CD45RA+ positively selected. V is TRBV5-1 and J is TRBJ1-4; the match to TRBD1 covers 7 bases. This sequence originates from a man younger than 30 in good health. CDR3 DNA sequence: TGCGCCAGCAGCAGGGGGCCCCAGAATAATGAAAAACTGTTTTTT. Translating it yields CASSRGPQNNEKLFF.